The rows below give T cell receptor beta chains drawn from one sample of a study of OX40 agonist ivuxolimab in advanced cancers. The method was immunoSEQ multiplex PCR; TCRdb's version includes in-frame clones alone and lacks a portion of them. Among approximately 110,000 clones, roughly 90% were seen once, and the ten largest hold 0.7% to 0.9%. Here the sequenced sample was CD4+ or CD8+ T cells sorted from blood, taken in a trial of the OX40 agonist ivuxolimab. The source is an adult with an advanced solid tumor such as melanoma, head and neck, liver or kidney cancer. CDR3s include the opening cysteine and the closing phenylalanine or tryptophan. Fields, in order: clone size, D gene, J gene, V gene, CDR3 length, CDR3 DNA, CDR3 protein. A D gene is named only where the DNA matches it firmly. Not all rows give a size; the values are once, few, many and, for expanded clones, a class.

clone_size: NA; d_call: TRBD1; j_call: TRBJ2-1; v_call: TRBV5-1; cdr3_length: 15; cdr3_nt: TGCGCCAGCAGCACGGACAGGGCGTCCTACAATGAGCAGTTCTTC; cdr3_aa: CASSTDRASYNEQFF
clone_size: NA; d_call: NA; j_call: TRBJ1-1; v_call: TRBV5-4; cdr3_length: 16; cdr3_nt: TGTGCCAGCAGCTCGGAAGAGGGATTGCTCAACACTGAAGCTTTCTTT; cdr3_aa: CASSSEEGLLNTEAFF
clone_size: NA; d_call: TRBD1; j_call: TRBJ1-2; v_call: TRBV11-1; cdr3_length: 14; cdr3_nt: TGTGCCAGCACCCTACCACAGGGGGCGAGGGGCTACACCTTC; cdr3_aa: CASTLPQGARGYTF
clone_size: NA; d_call: NA; j_call: TRBJ2-2; v_call: TRBV11-2; cdr3_length: 14; cdr3_nt: TGTGCCAGCAGCTTAGAGTCGAACACCGGGGAGCTGTTTTTT; cdr3_aa: CASSLESNTGELFF
clone_size: NA; d_call: NA; j_call: TRBJ1-5; v_call: TRBV18; cdr3_length: 14; cdr3_nt: TGTGCCAGCTCCACGCAACGAGTCGGGCAGCCCCAGCATTTT; cdr3_aa: CASSTQRVGQPQHF
clone_size: once; d_call: TRBD1; j_call: TRBJ2-1; v_call: TRBV6-6; cdr3_length: 14; cdr3_nt: TGTGCCAGCAGCCCAGGGACAGCCTACAATGAGCAGTTCTTC; cdr3_aa: CASSPGTAYNEQFF
clone_size: few; d_call: NA; j_call: TRBJ1-4; v_call: TRBV7-9; cdr3_length: 15; cdr3_nt: TGTGCCAGCAGCTTAGACGGGGCGGGACGCGAAAAACTGTTTTTT; cdr3_aa: CASSLDGAGREKLFF
clone_size: NA; d_call: TRBD2; j_call: TRBJ2-1; v_call: TRBV28; cdr3_length: 16; cdr3_nt: TGTGCCAGCAGTTTAATGGCGGGAGGGCCCTACAATGAGCAGTTCTTC; cdr3_aa: CASSLMAGGPYNEQFF
clone_size: NA; d_call: TRBD1; j_call: TRBJ2-7; v_call: TRBV28; cdr3_length: 14; cdr3_nt: TGTGCCAGCAGCCCCGGGACAGGGGCGTACGAGCAGTACTTC; cdr3_aa: CASSPGTGAYEQYF
clone_size: NA; d_call: NA; j_call: TRBJ2-7; v_call: TRBV6-5; cdr3_length: 13; cdr3_nt: TGTGCCAGCAGTCACCGGTTGAACTACGAGCAGTACTTC; cdr3_aa: CASSHRLNYEQYF
clone_size: NA; d_call: NA; j_call: TRBJ2-5; v_call: TRBV11-2; cdr3_length: 14; cdr3_nt: TGTGCCAGCAGCAAGGGACCCGTCCAAGAGACCCAGTACTTC; cdr3_aa: CASSKGPVQETQYF
clone_size: NA; d_call: TRBD2; j_call: TRBJ2-1; v_call: TRBV6-5; cdr3_length: 14; cdr3_nt: TGTGCCAGCAGGAGTAGCGGGAGTCGCAATGAGCAGTTCTTC; cdr3_aa: CASRSSGSRNEQFF
clone_size: NA; d_call: TRBD1; j_call: TRBJ1-2; v_call: TRBV6-6; cdr3_length: 15; cdr3_nt: TGTGCCAGCATTAAGACAGGGGCTTACGCCTATGGCTACACCTTC; cdr3_aa: CASIKTGAYAYGYTF
clone_size: NA; d_call: TRBD2; j_call: TRBJ2-5; v_call: TRBV5-1; cdr3_length: 13; cdr3_nt: TGCGCCAGCAGCGCTGGACTAGCAGAGACCCAGTACTTC; cdr3_aa: CASSAGLAETQYF
clone_size: NA; d_call: NA; j_call: TRBJ1-4; v_call: TRBV19; cdr3_length: 15; cdr3_nt: TGTGCCAGTAGTTTCCGGACAGCGAATAATGAAAAACTGTTTTTT; cdr3_aa: CASSFRTANNEKLFF
clone_size: NA; d_call: NA; j_call: TRBJ1-1; v_call: TRBV11-2; cdr3_length: 16; cdr3_nt: TGTGCCAGCAGCTTAGCACCCGCCGTCCAGGGGAATGAAGCTTTCTTT; cdr3_aa: CASSLAPAVQGNEAFF
clone_size: NA; d_call: NA; j_call: TRBJ1-1; v_call: TRBV7-2; cdr3_length: 13; cdr3_nt: TGTGCCAGCACCTCACGGGGAGGGACTGAAGCTTTCTTT; cdr3_aa: CASTSRGGTEAFF
clone_size: NA; d_call: NA; j_call: TRBJ1-5; v_call: TRBV2; cdr3_length: 16; cdr3_nt: TGTGCCAGCAGTGAAATTCAGGGGCCGAGCAATCAGCCCCAGCATTTT; cdr3_aa: CASSEIQGPSNQPQHF
clone_size: NA; d_call: NA; j_call: TRBJ1-5; v_call: TRBV28; cdr3_length: 17; cdr3_nt: TGTGCCACCGCAGACGGTACCCTAAGCCTTAGCAATCAGCCCCAGCATTTT; cdr3_aa: CATADGTLSLSNQPQHF
clone_size: NA; d_call: NA; j_call: TRBJ2-7; v_call: TRBV7-9; cdr3_length: 16; cdr3_nt: TGTGCCAGCAGCGGAGCCGGGCCCCCGCTCCACTACGAGCAGTACTTC; cdr3_aa: CASSGAGPPLHYEQYF
clone_size: NA; d_call: NA; j_call: TRBJ1-1; v_call: TRBV11-3; cdr3_length: 12; cdr3_nt: TGTGCCAGCGGGCGAATTTACACTGAAGCTTTCTTT; cdr3_aa: CASGRIYTEAFF
clone_size: NA; d_call: NA; j_call: TRBJ2-7; v_call: TRBV10-2; cdr3_length: 15; cdr3_nt: TGCGCCAGCAGTGATCCGGCACGGAGCTCCTACGAGCAGTACTTC; cdr3_aa: CASSDPARSSYEQYF
clone_size: NA; d_call: NA; j_call: TRBJ1-4; v_call: TRBV7-2; cdr3_length: 15; cdr3_nt: TGTGCCAGCAGCTTATCACATGCAACTAATGAAAAACTGTTTTTT; cdr3_aa: CASSLSHATNEKLFF
clone_size: once; d_call: NA; j_call: TRBJ2-1; v_call: TRBV5-1; cdr3_length: 16; cdr3_nt: TGCGCCAGCAGCCCCGGAGGCGGAACTTATAACAATGAGCAGTTCTTC; cdr3_aa: CASSPGGGTYNNEQFF
clone_size: medium-sized; d_call: NA; j_call: TRBJ1-1; v_call: TRBV27; cdr3_length: 11; cdr3_nt: TGTGCCAGCAGGAAGAACACTGAAGCTTTCTTT; cdr3_aa: CASRKNTEAFF
clone_size: NA; d_call: NA; j_call: TRBJ2-1; v_call: TRBV9; cdr3_length: 14; cdr3_nt: TGTGCCAGCAGCTCTCGGACAGCCTACAATGAGCAGTTCTTC; cdr3_aa: CASSSRTAYNEQFF
clone_size: NA; d_call: NA; j_call: TRBJ1-1; v_call: TRBV28; cdr3_length: 16; cdr3_nt: TGTGCCAGCAGTTCCCTGACAGTTTTAATGAACACTGAAGCTTTCTTT; cdr3_aa: CASSSLTVLMNTEAFF
clone_size: once; d_call: NA; j_call: TRBJ1-1; v_call: TRBV7-3; cdr3_length: 15; cdr3_nt: TGTGCCAGCAGCCCTCGACCCGGGGGAGACACTGAAGCTTTCTTT; cdr3_aa: CASSPRPGGDTEAFF
clone_size: NA; d_call: TRBD1; j_call: TRBJ1-5; v_call: TRBV6-1; cdr3_length: 18; cdr3_nt: TGTGCCAGCAGTGAAGCGGGGACAGGGGGTTCTTTTTATCAGCCCCAGCATTTT; cdr3_aa: CASSEAGTGGSFYQPQHF
clone_size: NA; d_call: NA; j_call: TRBJ2-5; v_call: TRBV6-6; cdr3_length: 14; cdr3_nt: TGTGCCAGCAGTTACTCCGGAAGACAAGAGACCCAGTACTTC; cdr3_aa: CASSYSGRQETQYF
clone_size: NA; d_call: NA; j_call: TRBJ2-1; v_call: TRBV14; cdr3_length: 16; cdr3_nt: TGTGCCAGCAGCCAAGACGCGGGAAGCTCCTACAATGAGCAGTTCTTC; cdr3_aa: CASSQDAGSSYNEQFF
clone_size: once; d_call: NA; j_call: TRBJ1-3; v_call: TRBV11-2; cdr3_length: 17; cdr3_nt: TGTGCCAGCAGCGCCCGGGACGGGGGAAACTCTGGAAACACCATATATTTT; cdr3_aa: CASSARDGGNSGNTIYF
clone_size: NA; d_call: NA; j_call: TRBJ1-4; v_call: TRBV5-6; cdr3_length: 16; cdr3_nt: TGTGCCAGCAGCTTGGAGGCGGCAGGGACTAATGAAAAACTGTTTTTT; cdr3_aa: CASSLEAAGTNEKLFF
clone_size: NA; d_call: NA; j_call: TRBJ2-7; v_call: TRBV5-1; cdr3_length: 15; cdr3_nt: TGCGCCAGCAGCCCCGACACGCTGAGCTCCTACGAGCAGTACTTC; cdr3_aa: CASSPDTLSSYEQYF
clone_size: NA; d_call: NA; j_call: TRBJ2-7; v_call: TRBV2; cdr3_length: 14; cdr3_nt: TGTGCCAGCAGTTTCGATGGGAGTCCAGTCGAGCAGTACTTC; cdr3_aa: CASSFDGSPVEQYF
clone_size: NA; d_call: NA; j_call: TRBJ2-2; v_call: TRBV2; cdr3_length: 14; cdr3_nt: TGTGCCAGCGAGGGACCAACGAACACCGGGGAGCTGTTTTTT; cdr3_aa: CASEGPTNTGELFF
clone_size: NA; d_call: NA; j_call: TRBJ2-5; v_call: TRBV27; cdr3_length: 13; cdr3_nt: TGTGCCAGCAGTTTATCACACCAAGAGACCCAGTACTTC; cdr3_aa: CASSLSHQETQYF
clone_size: NA; d_call: NA; j_call: TRBJ1-1; v_call: TRBV21-1; cdr3_length: 15; cdr3_nt: TGTGCCAGCAGCAAAGATCAGGGCCCGAACACTGAAGCTTTCTTT; cdr3_aa: CASSKDQGPNTEAFF
clone_size: NA; d_call: TRBD2; j_call: TRBJ2-1; v_call: TRBV6-1; cdr3_length: 15; cdr3_nt: TGTGCCAGCAGTGAACTAGCGGACCCCTACAATGAGCAGTTCTTC; cdr3_aa: CASSELADPYNEQFF
clone_size: NA; d_call: NA; j_call: TRBJ2-7; v_call: TRBV18; cdr3_length: 15; cdr3_nt: TGTGCCAGCTCACCGGGCCGGGTCTTCAACTACGAGCAGTACTTC; cdr3_aa: CASSPGRVFNYEQYF
clone_size: NA; d_call: TRBD2; j_call: TRBJ2-1; v_call: TRBV6-4; cdr3_length: 14; cdr3_nt: TGTGCCAGCAGTGACGGGACTAGCCGTGCTGAGCAGTTCTTC; cdr3_aa: CASSDGTSRAEQFF